This T cell receptor beta chain comes out of a study of shared clonotypes between healthy human individuals. About the study: Plates per donor: three CD4 naive, three CD4 memory, two CD8 naive, one CD8 memory.

Cells designated naive CD8 were CD45RO-negative and were positively selected for CCR7, with terminally differentiated effector memory CD45RA+ cells excluded. Free of recent acute infections or vaccinations, the donors were healthy HIV-negative adults. V lost 3 bases, J lost 5 bases, and 10 bases lay in between. The CDR3 runs to 13 residues. Germline CDR1 MNHEY, CDR2 SMNVEV (reference sequence). Regarding the study as a whole: Tissues were not sampled, only blood, and their repertoires likely differ. Unshared clonotypes carried lower generation probabilities than those common to all four donors.

Measured with immunoSEQ multiplex PCR; TCRdb has only the in-frame clones, and not every one. The sample includes just over 2,000,000 clones, roughly 94% of them seen just once. Comments on this clone: The antigen remains undetermined.

The chain has TRBV27 and TRBJ1-2; a weak D match, TRBD1 (5 bases). This TCR was sampled from a man aged 18 to 35 in good health. The sequencing sample was made of naive CD8+ T cells sorted from blood. Here the CDR3 DNA reads TGTGCCAGCAGTTTCGAGCGGGGGTATGGCTACACCTTC. Protein: CASSFERGYGYTF.